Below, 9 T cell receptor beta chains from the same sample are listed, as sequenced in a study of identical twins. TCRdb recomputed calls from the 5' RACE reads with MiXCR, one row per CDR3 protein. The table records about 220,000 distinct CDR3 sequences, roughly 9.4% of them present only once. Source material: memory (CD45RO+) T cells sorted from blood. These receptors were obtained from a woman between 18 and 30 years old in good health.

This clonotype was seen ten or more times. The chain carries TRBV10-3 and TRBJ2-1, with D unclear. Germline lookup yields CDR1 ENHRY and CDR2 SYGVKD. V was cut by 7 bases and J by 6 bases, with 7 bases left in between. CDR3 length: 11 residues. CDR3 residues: CAINERNEQFF. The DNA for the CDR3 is TGTGCCATCAACGAGCGCAATGAGCAGTTCTTC.

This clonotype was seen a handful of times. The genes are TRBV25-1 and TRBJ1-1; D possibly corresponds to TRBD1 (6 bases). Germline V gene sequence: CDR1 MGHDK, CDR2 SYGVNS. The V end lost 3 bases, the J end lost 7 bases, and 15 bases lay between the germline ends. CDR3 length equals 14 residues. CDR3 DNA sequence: TGTGCCAGCAGTGAGTCGTGGAGGGGGGATGAAGCTTTCTTT. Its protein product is CASSESWRGDEAFF.

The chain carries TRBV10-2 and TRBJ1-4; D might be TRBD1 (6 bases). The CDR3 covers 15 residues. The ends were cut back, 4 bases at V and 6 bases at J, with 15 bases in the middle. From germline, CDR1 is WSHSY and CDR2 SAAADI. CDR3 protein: CASSGWGAAYEKLFF. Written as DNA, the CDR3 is TGCGCCAGCAGTGGATGGGGGGCAGCTTATGAAAAACTGTTTTTT.

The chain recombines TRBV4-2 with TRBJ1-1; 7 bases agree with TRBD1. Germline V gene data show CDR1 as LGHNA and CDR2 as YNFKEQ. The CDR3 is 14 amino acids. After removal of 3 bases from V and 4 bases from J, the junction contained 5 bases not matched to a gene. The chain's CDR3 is CASSQGQRSTEAFF. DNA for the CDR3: TGTGCCAGCAGCCAGGGACAGAGGAGCACTGAAGCTTTCTTT.

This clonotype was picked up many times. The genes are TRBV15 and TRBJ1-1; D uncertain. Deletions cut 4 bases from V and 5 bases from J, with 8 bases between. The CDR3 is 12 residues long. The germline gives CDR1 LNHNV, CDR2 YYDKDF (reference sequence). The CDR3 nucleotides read TGTGCCACCAGCAAGAGGGTGACTGAAGCTTTCTTT. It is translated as CATSKRVTEAFF.

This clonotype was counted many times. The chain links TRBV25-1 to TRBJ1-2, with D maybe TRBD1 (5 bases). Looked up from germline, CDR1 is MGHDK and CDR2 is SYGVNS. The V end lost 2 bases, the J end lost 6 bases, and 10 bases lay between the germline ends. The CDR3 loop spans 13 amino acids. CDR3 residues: CASSEGGGNGYTF. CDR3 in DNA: TGTGCCAGCAGTGAAGGCGGGGGGAATGGCTACACCTTC.

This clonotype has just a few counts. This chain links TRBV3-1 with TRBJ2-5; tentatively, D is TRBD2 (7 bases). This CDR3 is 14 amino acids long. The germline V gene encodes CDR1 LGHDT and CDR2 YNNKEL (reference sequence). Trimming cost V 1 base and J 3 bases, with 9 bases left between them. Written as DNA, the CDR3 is TGTGCCAGCAGCCAAGCGGGGGGCGAAGAGACCCAGTACTTC. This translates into CASSQAGGEETQYF.

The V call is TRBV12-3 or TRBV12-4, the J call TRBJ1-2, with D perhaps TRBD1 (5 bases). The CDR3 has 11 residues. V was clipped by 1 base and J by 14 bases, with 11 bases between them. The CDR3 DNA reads TGTGCCAGCAGTTTAGGGGACCTTTCGACCTTC. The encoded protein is CASSLGDLSTF.

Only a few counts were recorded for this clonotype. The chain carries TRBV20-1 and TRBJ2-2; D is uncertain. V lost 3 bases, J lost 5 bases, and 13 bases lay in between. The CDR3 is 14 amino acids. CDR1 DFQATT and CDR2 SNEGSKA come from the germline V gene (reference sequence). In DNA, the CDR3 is TGCAGTGCTAGGGCCCCGTTAGCAACCGGGGAGCTGTTTTTT. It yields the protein CSARAPLATGELFF.